This T cell receptor (beta chain) was sequenced during a study of regulatory T cells in long-lasting Graves disease. Study as a whole: Persistent Graves' disease required over 5 years of antithyroid drugs and positive TSH receptor antibodies.

This CDR3 has 13 amino acids. V shed 6 bases, J shed 8 bases, and the junction held 8 bases outside the gene matches. In germline, CDR1 is DFQATT, CDR2 SNEGSKA (reference sequence). General study findings and limits: TRBV28 was favored in persistent disease, as were TRBJ1-2 and TRBJ2-5.

Time point denoted: persistent/refractory GD, antithyroid drugs over 5 years with positive TRAb. The TCR library was made from RNA extracted from PBMCs. Graves' disease diagnoses followed American Thyroid Association guidelines. Blood from the periphery, nine milliliters in all, was drawn into EDTA tubes. Building of the TCR beta libraries involved iRepertoire HTBI primers and Arm-PCR of CDR3 regions. TCRdb used MiXCR to reprocess the multiplex PCR reads, holding one entry per CDR3 protein. The sample holds some 470,000 distinct CDR3 sequences, roughly 21% seen once. This clonotype appeared a few times. As yet, its antigen is unknown.

The J gene is TRBJ1-4, the V gene TRBV20-1, with 8 bases identical to TRBD1. The specimen was peripheral blood mononuclear cells (PBMCs), collected when the disease was refractory, from a patient treated with antithyroid drugs. The sequence was obtained from a female donor with Graves disease. The CDR3 nucleotides read TGCAGTGCCCTACAGGGGGGTCGAGAAAAACTGTTTTTT. Its translation is CSALQGGREKLFF.